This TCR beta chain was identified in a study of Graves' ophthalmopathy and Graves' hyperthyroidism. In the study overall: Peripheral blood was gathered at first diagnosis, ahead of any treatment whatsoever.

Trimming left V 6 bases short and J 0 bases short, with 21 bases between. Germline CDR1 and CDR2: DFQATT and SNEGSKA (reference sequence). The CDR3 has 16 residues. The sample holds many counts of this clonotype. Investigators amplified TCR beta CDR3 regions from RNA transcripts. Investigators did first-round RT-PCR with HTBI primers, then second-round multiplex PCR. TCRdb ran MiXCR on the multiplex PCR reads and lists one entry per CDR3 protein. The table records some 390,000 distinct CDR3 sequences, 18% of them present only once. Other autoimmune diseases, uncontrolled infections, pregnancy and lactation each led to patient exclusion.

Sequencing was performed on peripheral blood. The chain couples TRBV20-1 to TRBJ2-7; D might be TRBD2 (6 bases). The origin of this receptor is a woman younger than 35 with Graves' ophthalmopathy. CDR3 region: CSAKYGGSGSSYEQYF. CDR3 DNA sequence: TGCAGTGCAAAGTACGGGGGTAGCGGAAGCTCCTACGAGCAGTACTTC.